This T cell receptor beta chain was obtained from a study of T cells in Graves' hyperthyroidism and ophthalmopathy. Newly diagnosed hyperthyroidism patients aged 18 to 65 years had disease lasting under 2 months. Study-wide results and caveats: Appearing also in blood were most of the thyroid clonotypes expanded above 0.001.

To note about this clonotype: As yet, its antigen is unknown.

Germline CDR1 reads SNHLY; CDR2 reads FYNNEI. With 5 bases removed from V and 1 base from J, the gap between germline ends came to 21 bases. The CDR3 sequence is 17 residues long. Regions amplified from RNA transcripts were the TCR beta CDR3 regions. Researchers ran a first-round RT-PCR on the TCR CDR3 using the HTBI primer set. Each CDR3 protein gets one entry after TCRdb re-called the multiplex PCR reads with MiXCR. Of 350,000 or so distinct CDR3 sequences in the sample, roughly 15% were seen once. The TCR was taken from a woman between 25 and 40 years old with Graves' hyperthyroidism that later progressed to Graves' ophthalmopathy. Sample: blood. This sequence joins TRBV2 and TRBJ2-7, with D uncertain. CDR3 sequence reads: CASSRSPPVGRSYEQYF. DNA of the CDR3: TGTGCCAGCAGTCGAAGCCCGCCCGTTGGTAGGTCCTACGAGCAGTACTTC.